This TCR beta chain was captured in a study of Ad26.COV2.S vaccination and SARS-CoV-2 variants. Method: immunoSEQ multiplex PCR; TCRdb's copy keeps in-frame clones and lacks some. This sample yields 300,000 to 400,000 clones, of which roughly 90% are seen a single time; around 5% belongs to the top ten. Treatment here: around 19 received Ad26.COV2.S at low or high dose, single or two shots; 5 received placebo; per-sample allocation not given. Day 63 following the first vaccine or placebo injection was when the samples were taken. It was Wuhan-strain SARS-CoV-2 spike that the Ad26 vaccine vector expressed. Study observations and caveats: It was reported that spike-specific CD8+ and CD4+ T cell responses were substantially broad after vaccination.

V was trimmed by 2 bases and J by 7 bases, leaving 5 bases between them. The CDR3 runs to 11 residues. The germline gives CDR1 MDHEN, CDR2 SYDVKM. Worth noting for this clone: Its antigen is not identified.

The receptor was isolated from a person aged 18-60 years who received the Ad26.COV2.S COVID-19 vaccine or a placebo. Sequenced material: peripheral blood, taken in a trial of Ad26.COV2.S vaccine versus placebo. V and J are TRBV28 and TRBJ2-5; no firm D call. The CDR3 nucleotides are TGTGCCAGCAGTTTACTTGGGACCCAGTACTTC. Encoded protein: CASSLLGTQYF.